A selection of T cell receptor beta chains follows, all from one sample in a study of response to subunit inactivated influenza vaccine. MiXCR was run by TCRdb on the RT-PCR reads, yielding one entry per CDR3 protein. The table has about 500,000 distinct CDR3 sequences, approximately 15% seen once; the top ten hold roughly 3%. The sequencing here drew on CD4+ T cells sorted from PBMCs, taken 23 months after vaccination. Receptor source: a man in his fifties or sixties who received an inactivated influenza vaccine. Both conserved end residues are part of each CDR3. The D gene is left open where the match is weak. Some rows mark clone size as missing; the rest say once, few, many or name a class of expanded clone.

TRBJ2-5 | TRBV5-5 | TRBD2 | - | CASSDDWIAGDLETQYF | TGTGCCAGCAGCGATGACTGGATAGCGGGGGATCTAGAGACCCAGTACTTC
TRBJ2-1 | TRBV7-9 | TRBD2 | many | CASSRLGAGGYNEQFF | TGTGCCAGCAGCCGCCTCGGGGCGGGGGGTTACAATGAGCAGTTCTTC
TRBJ2-7 | TRBV19 | TRBD1 | - | CASSGGQVSYEQYF | TGTGCCAGTAGTGGGGGACAGGTCTCCTACGAGCAGTACTTC
TRBJ2-2 | TRBV25-1 | - | many | CASSREATGDTGELFF | TGTGCCAGCAGTAGAGAGGCAACGGGCGACACCGGGGAGCTGTTTTTT
TRBJ2-7 | TRBV9 | - | few | CASSVEVGSYEQYF | TGTGCCAGCAGCGTAGAAGTGGGCTCCTACGAGCAGTACTTC
TRBJ2-7 | TRBV20-1 | TRBD2 | once | CSGTSGNYEQYF | TGCAGTGGGACTAGCGGGAACTACGAGCAGTACTTC
TRBJ2-3 | TRBV20-1 | TRBD2 | many | CSARDPTSGVLRDTQYF | TGCAGTGCTAGAGACCCCACTAGCGGGGTTCTCCGAGATACGCAGTATTTT
TRBJ2-1 | TRBV12-3/TRBV12-4 | TRBD1 | - | CASSKQGTKEFF | TGTGCCAGCAGCAAACAGGGGACGAAGGAGTTCTTC
TRBJ2-5 | TRBV7-2 | - | few | CASSQGFGGRETQYF | TGTGCCAGCAGCCAGGGGTTCGGGGGCAGGGAGACCCAGTACTTC
TRBJ1-5 | TRBV27 | - | many | CASSYYSNQPQHF | TGTGCCAGCAGTTATTATAGCAATCAGCCCCAGCATTTT
TRBJ2-7 | TRBV10-2 | - | many | CASSGGPYEQYF | TGCGCCAGCAGCGGGGGGCCCTACGAGCAGTACTTC
TRBJ2-7 | TRBV5-1 | - | few | CASSLTGVSYEQYF | TGCGCCAGCAGCTTGACGGGAGTGTCCTACGAGCAGTACTTC
TRBJ2-7 | TRBV20-1 | - | - | CSANSGSSYEQYF | TGTAGTGCTAACTCGGGCAGCTCCTACGAGCAGTACTTC
TRBJ2-3 | TRBV29-1 | TRBD2 | - | CSVRLLAGATDTQYF | TGCAGCGTTCGCCTTCTAGCGGGAGCAACAGATACGCAGTATTTT
TRBJ2-7 | TRBV28 | TRBD2 | - | CASSFPWTSTEAWSYEQYF | TGTGCCAGCAGTTTCCCATGGACTAGTACCGAAGCTTGGTCCTACGAGCAGTACTTC
TRBJ2-7 | TRBV11-2 | - | few | CASSLDWAGPEQYF | TGTGCCAGCAGCTTAGATTGGGCAGGCCCCGAGCAGTACTTC
TRBJ1-2 | TRBV6-5 | - | few | CASSYGDGYGYTF | TGTGCCAGCAGTTATGGGGACGGCTATGGCTACACCTTC
TRBJ1-2 | TRBV3-1 | TRBD1 | many | CASSQDHGGQVYNYGYTF | TGTGCCAGCAGCCAAGATCACGGGGGACAGGTCTACAACTATGGCTACACCTTC
TRBJ2-2 | TRBV5-6 | - | - | CASSPRPSGTGELFF | TGTGCCAGCAGCCCTCGGCCGTCGGGGACCGGGGAGCTGTTTTTT
TRBJ2-2 | TRBV7-8 | - | - | CASRTLGTANTGELFF | TGTGCCAGCAGGACCTTGGGGACTGCGAACACCGGGGAGCTGTTTTTT
TRBJ2-1 | TRBV9 | - | many | CASSVASSGSEQFF | TGTGCCAGCAGCGTAGCGTCGTCAGGGAGTGAGCAGTTCTTC
TRBJ2-5 | TRBV5-4 | - | many | CASSEGQETQYF | TGTGCCAGCAGCGAGGGGCAAGAGACCCAGTACTTC
TRBJ2-3 | TRBV12-3/TRBV12-4 | - | many | CASSFSGGLSTDTQYF | TGTGCCAGCAGTTTTTCTGGGGGTCTTAGCACAGATACGCAGTATTTT
TRBJ1-2 | TRBV6-1 | TRBD1 | few | CASRPDRAGGYTF | TGTGCCAGCAGACCCGACAGGGCGGGGGGCTACACCTTC
TRBJ2-7 | TRBV20-1 | TRBD2 | once | CSAAGTSGRAYEQYF | TGCAGTGCCGCCGGGACTAGCGGGAGGGCCTACGAGCAGTACTTC
TRBJ2-1 | TRBV20-1 | TRBD1 | few | CSALRGLENEQFF | TGCAGTGCTCTAAGGGGGCTTGAGAATGAGCAGTTCTTC
TRBJ2-5 | TRBV12-3/TRBV12-4 | - | - | CASSARTSRDNQETQYF | TGTGCCAGCAGTGCCCGAACTAGCAGGGACAACCAAGAGACCCAGTACTTC
TRBJ1-6 | TRBV6-2/TRBV6-3 | - | few | CASSYYSDSPLHF | TGTGCCAGCAGTTACTACTCGGATTCACCCCTCCACTTT
TRBJ1-1 | TRBV7-6 | TRBD1 | - | CASSLGLGRGSTEAFF | TGTGCCAGCAGCTTAGGGTTGGGCAGGGGGAGCACTGAAGCTTTCTTT
TRBJ2-7 | TRBV29-1 | - | many | CSVAYREEQYF | TGCAGCGTAGCATACAGGGAAGAGCAGTACTTC
TRBJ2-3 | TRBV10-3 | - | - | CAISESLGRTDTQYF | TGTGCCATCAGTGAGTCGCTAGGACGCACAGATACGCAGTATTTT
TRBJ1-6 | TRBV27 | - | - | CASWTQNSPLHF | TGTGCCAGTTGGACGCAGAATTCACCCCTCCACTTT
TRBJ1-5 | TRBV12-3/TRBV12-4 | - | - | CASSPEGGLSNQPQHF | TGTGCCAGCAGTCCTGAAGGGGGATTGAGCAATCAGCCCCAGCATTTT
TRBJ2-3 | TRBV4-2 | TRBD2 | many | CASSQGGRGIDTQYF | TGTGCCAGCAGCCAAGGCGGGAGAGGAATAGATACGCAGTATTTT
TRBJ2-1 | TRBV7-2 | - | - | CASGLATEQFF | TGTGCCAGCGGACTGGCAACTGAGCAGTTCTTC
TRBJ1-6 | TRBV2 | TRBD1 | many | CASRLTGTDNSPLHF | TGTGCCAGCAGACTAACCGGGACAGATAATTCACCCCTCCACTTT
TRBJ1-6 | TRBV20-1 | - | few | CSASPGNSSPLHF | TGCAGTGCCTCTCCAGGGAATTCTTCACCCCTCCACTTT
TRBJ1-2 | TRBV12-3/TRBV12-4 | TRBD1 | - | CASSLIGQGKDYTF | TGTGCCAGCAGTCTGATCGGACAGGGAAAGGACTACACCTTC
TRBJ2-7 | TRBV11-1 | - | - | CASSLVPPGAQGSYEQYF | TGTGCCAGCAGCTTAGTACCGCCGGGAGCCCAGGGCTCCTACGAGCAGTACTTC
TRBJ1-4 | TRBV20-1 | - | few | CSAATPATNEKLFF | TGCAGTGCAGCTACACCTGCAACTAATGAAAAACTGTTTTTT
TRBJ1-6 | TRBV7-2 | - | many | CASSKDGSAPGSPLHF | TGTGCCAGCAGCAAAGATGGGTCCGCGCCTGGTTCACCCCTCCACTTT
TRBJ2-7 | TRBV29-1 | - | few | CSVLSGEQYF | TGCAGCGTTTTGTCGGGCGAGCAGTACTTC
TRBJ1-4 | TRBV20-1 | TRBD1 | few | CSARGQGAWANEKLFF | TGCAGTGCTAGGGGACAGGGGGCTTGGGCTAATGAAAAACTGTTTTTT
TRBJ2-5 | TRBV5-4 | - | few | CASRWEGGSGETQYF | TGTGCCAGCAGATGGGAGGGGGGGTCTGGGGAGACCCAGTACTTC
TRBJ2-3 | TRBV20-1 | TRBD2 | few | CSARVLPGLVIDTQYF | TGCAGTGCTAGAGTCCTTCCGGGACTAGTTATAGATACGCAGTATTTT
TRBJ2-1 | TRBV20-1 | TRBD2 | - | CSARRSGSVNEQFF | TGCAGTGCTAGGCGGAGCGGGAGTGTTAATGAGCAGTTCTTC
TRBJ2-7 | TRBV29-1 | TRBD1 | - | CSVRPGTGSSYEQYF | TGCAGCGTTCGTCCCGGGACAGGGAGCTCCTACGAGCAGTACTTC
TRBJ2-1 | TRBV6-2/TRBV6-3 | - | - | CASSYPGSPGDTFSYNEQFF | TGTGCCAGCAGTTACCCCGGATCTCCGGGGGACACGTTCTCCTACAATGAGCAGTTCTTC